These T cell receptor beta chains were read from a single sample in a study of blood T cell repertoires in COVID-19. Method: immunoSEQ multiplex PCR; TCRdb's copy keeps in-frame clones and lacks some. The table shows 70,000 or so clones, with around 90% occurring only once. The sequencing input was peripheral blood. The receptors shown here come from a human donor in a cohort sampled during active COVID-19. CDR3s include the opening cysteine and the closing phenylalanine or tryptophan. Fields, in order: V gene, clone size, D gene, J gene, CDR3 protein, CDR3 DNA. A D gene is named only where the DNA matches it firmly. The listing skips clone size in some rows; elsewhere it reads once, few, many or a size class.

>TRBV27|.|.|TRBJ2-1
CASSLSVEGYNEQFF
TGTGCCAGCAGTTTATCGGTTGAGGGTTACAATGAGCAGTTCTTC
>TRBV27|.|.|TRBJ2-1
CASSLYLTSSYNEQFF
TGTGCCAGCAGTTTATACCTGACAAGCTCCTACAATGAGCAGTTCTTC
>TRBV7-8|.|TRBD1|TRBJ2-2
CASSLWGQGNTGELFF
TGTGCCAGCAGCTTATGGGGACAGGGGAACACCGGGGAGCTGTTTTTT
>TRBV27|.|.|TRBJ1-6
CASSSRSSYNSPLHF
TGTGCCAGCAGTTCACGGAGCTCCTATAATTCACCCCTCCACTTT
>TRBV24-1|.|.|TRBJ2-1
CATSDLNIGGEQFF
TGTGCCACCAGTGATTTGAATATCGGGGGTGAGCAGTTCTTC
>TRBV6-6|.|.|TRBJ2-6
CASSPSDRPLLAGYSGANVLTF
TGTGCCAGCAGTCCGTCGGACAGGCCCCTCTTAGCGGGATACTCTGGGGCCAACGTCCTGACTTTC
>TRBV27|.|TRBD2|TRBJ2-7
CASRELADPYEQYF
TGTGCCAGCAGGGAACTAGCGGATCCCTACGAGCAGTACTTC
>TRBV30|.|.|TRBJ1-6
CASTSRPNNSPLHF
TGTGCCAGCACTAGCCGGCCGAATAATTCACCCCTCCACTTT
>TRBV7-9|.|.|TRBJ1-2
CASSFRSGPVFYGYTF
TGTGCCAGCAGCTTTAGGTCAGGGCCGGTGTTCTATGGCTACACCTTC
>TRBV4-1|few|.|TRBJ2-1
CASSQEWRNNEQFF
TGCGCCAGCAGCCAAGAATGGCGGAACAATGAGCAGTTCTTC
>TRBV29-1|many|.|TRBJ2-2
CSVTDTGELFF
TGCAGCGTTACTGACACCGGGGAGCTGTTTTTT
>TRBV9|many|TRBD1|TRBJ1-2
CASSVGLQGNYGYTF
TGTGCCAGCAGCGTAGGCCTACAGGGGAACTATGGCTACACCTTC
>TRBV27|.|.|TRBJ1-6
CATLRVFGNSPLHF
TGTGCCACCCTCAGGGTGTTTGGAAATTCACCCCTCCACTTT
>TRBV5-1|.|TRBD1|TRBJ2-7
CASSLVDRGHEQYF
TGCGCCAGCAGCTTGGTGGACAGGGGCCACGAGCAGTACTTC
>TRBV28|.|.|TRBJ2-3
CASAGRTGDPTDTQYF
TGTGCCAGCGCCGGGCGGACGGGGGATCCCACAGATACGCAGTATTTT
>TRBV19|.|.|TRBJ1-5
CASSPGAQPQHF
TGTGCCAGTAGTCCAGGCGCCCAGCCCCAGCATTTT
>TRBV9|.|.|TRBJ2-3
CASSRRHTDTQYF
TGTGCCAGCAGCAGGCGACACACAGATACGCAGTATTTT
>TRBV28|once|TRBD1|TRBJ1-2
CASSLRTGNGYTF
TGTGCCAGCAGTTTACGGACAGGGAATGGCTACACCTTC
>TRBV5-1|.|TRBD2|TRBJ2-7
CASSLFPSGRTGYEQYF
TGCGCCAGCAGCTTGTTTCCTAGCGGGAGGACCGGCTACGAGCAGTACTTC
>TRBV11-2|.|.|TRBJ2-2
CASSSSTGGGSTGELFF
TGTGCCAGCAGCTCCTCGACAGGCGGGGGAAGCACCGGGGAGCTGTTTTTT
>TRBV30|.|.|TRBJ2-2
CAWSVRRSGTGELFF
TGTGCCTGGAGTGTCCGCAGGTCGGGGACCGGGGAGCTGTTTTTT
>TRBV5-6|.|TRBD1|TRBJ1-3
CASSFLQGASGNTIYF
TGTGCCAGCAGCTTCCTACAGGGGGCAAGTGGAAACACCATATATTTT
>TRBV2|.|TRBD1|TRBJ1-6
CASSGDRASPLHF
TGTGCCAGCAGTGGGGACAGGGCTTCACCCCTCCACTTT
>TRBV5-6|.|TRBD2|TRBJ2-1
CASGTLAGGINEQFF
TGTGCCAGCGGAACTCTAGCGGGAGGTATCAATGAGCAGTTCTTC
>TRBV7-2|.|.|TRBJ2-7
CASSLVQEQYF
TGTGCCAGCAGCTTAGTCCAGGAGCAGTACTTC